Below are 25 T cell receptor beta chains sequenced from a single sample in a study of cytomegalovirus exposure and HLA in healthy donors. Primers included in the PCR were 60 Vbeta and 13 Jbeta primers. Generated by immunoSEQ multiplex PCR, the TCRdb table keeps only in-frame clones and is missing some. The table lists about 140,000 clones, 70% to 85% of them singletons. Sequencing was done on a sample of PBMCs. All receptors derive from a male donor in good health and CMV-seronegative.

The chain is built from TRBV4-3 and TRBJ2-4; a possible D gene is TRBD2 (7 bases). Germline CDR1 and CDR2: LGHNA and YSLEER. V gave up 0 bases and J gave up 6 bases, with 12 bases separating them. This CDR3 is built from 15 residues. CDR3 nucleotide sequence: TGCGCCAGCAGCCAAGATGGTAGGGGGGGAAACATTCAGTACTTC. Translating gives CASSQDGRGGNIQYF.

The chain is built from TRBV7-9 and TRBJ2-7; D is perhaps TRBD2 (6 bases). V was clipped by 7 bases and J by 2 bases, with 18 bases between them. From germline, CDR1 is SEHNR and CDR2 FQNEAQ (reference sequence). The CDR3 sequence is 15 residues long. In DNA form, the CDR3 reads TGTGCCAGCACCGCTGGAGCGGGCCCGGCCTACGAGCAGTACTTC. Translation: CASTAGAGPAYEQYF.

The gene calls are TRBV6-5 and TRBJ1-1; TRBD1 matches at 8 bases. This CDR3 contains 14 residues. V lost 8 bases, J lost 0 bases, and 5 bases stayed unmatched. Germline CDR1 and CDR2: MNHEY and SVGAGI. CDR3 region: CASGPGQVNTEAFF. DNA for the CDR3: TGTGCCAGCGGACCGGGACAGGTGAACACTGAAGCTTTCTTT.

This clone has only one observation. This sequence joins TRBV7-9 and TRBJ1-1; D gene ambiguous. The V end was cut by 5 bases, the J end by 6 bases, with 16 bases between. Looked up from germline, CDR1 is SEHNR and CDR2 is FQNEAQ (reference sequence). This CDR3 has 14 amino acids. The CDR3 is CASSQRRVSAEAFF. The CDR3, as DNA: TGTGCCAGCAGCCAAAGGCGGGTGTCGGCTGAAGCTTTCTTT.

The chain links TRBV6-5 to TRBJ1-6; D gene uncertain. From germline, CDR1 is MNHEY and CDR2 SVGAGI. The CDR3 extends over 13 amino acids. Trimming took off 5 bases at V and 14 bases at J, with 16 bases between the two ends. CDR3 DNA: TGTGCCAGCAGTACAGACGAAACGGGATCCCTCCACTTT. Its translation: CASSTDETGSLHF.

The chain joins TRBV6-6 to TRBJ1-2; D remains unclear. The germline V gene has CDR1 MNHNY and CDR2 SVGAGI (reference sequence). This CDR3 spans 13 amino acids. V lost 4 bases to trimming and J lost 6 bases, with 12 bases between them. CDR3 DNA sequence: TGTGCCAGCAGTTCCCGGGTGGGTGATGGCTACACCTTC. Its translation is CASSSRVGDGYTF.

The chain recombines TRBV19 with TRBJ2-4; 7 nucleotides align to TRBD1. The CDR3 length is 16 residues. The junction had 10 bases not matched to a gene; V was cut back by 5 bases and J by 3 bases. Germline loops: CDR1 LNHDA, CDR2 SQIVND (reference sequence). CDR3 protein: CASSPFRGKGKNIQYF. CDR3 DNA: TGTGCCAGTAGTCCGTTCAGGGGGAAAGGCAAAAACATTCAGTACTTC.

The CDR3 here is CASSPTSGYDTQYF. CDR3 nucleotides: TGTGCCAGCAGCCCTACCTCAGGGTACGATACGCAGTATTTT. The chain joins TRBV7-6 to TRBJ2-3, with TRBD1 as a possible D gene (5 bases). Germline CDR1 SGHVS, CDR2 FNYEAQ. This CDR3 comprises 14 residues. The germline V and J ends were trimmed by 5 bases and 6 bases, with 15 bases remaining between them.

In DNA, the CDR3 is TGTGCCAGCAGCGTAGATGCGGGCAACACTGAAGCTTTCTTT. Translating gives CASSVDAGNTEAFF. V and J are TRBV9 and TRBJ1-1; D is ambiguous. The germline V gene encodes CDR1 SGDLS and CDR2 YYNGEE. This CDR3 region has 14 residues. V was trimmed by 0 bases and J by 2 bases, leaving 8 bases between them.

The chain combines TRBV6-1 with TRBJ2-1; 13 bases align to TRBD2. V gave up 9 bases and J gave up 6 bases; unmatched junction bases: 8. Germline loops: CDR1 MNHNS, CDR2 SASEGT. The length of the CDR3 is 15 residues. CDR3 sequence (DNA): TGTGCCAGTTTACACCGGACTAGCGGGGGCAATGAGCAGTTCTTC. Translating gives CASLHRTSGGNEQFF.

The genes are TRBV5-6 and TRBJ2-7, with TRBD1 identical over 7 bases. Trimming took 2 bases from V and 6 from J; bases not matched to a gene: 17. This CDR3 region has 17 residues. From germline, CDR1 is SGHDT and CDR2 YYEEEE. The CDR3 DNA reads as TGTGCCAGCAGCTTAAAGCGTGGATCAGGGGGAAACGGCGAGCAGTACTTC. Its translation: CASSLKRGSGGNGEQYF.

This clone has more than one count but fewer than ten. The chain employs TRBV7-3 and TRBJ2-1; 10 positions match TRBD2. After removal of 0 bases from V and 5 bases from J, the junction contained 7 bases not matched to a gene. Germline V lookup: CDR1 SGHTA, CDR2 FQGTGA. This CDR3 contains 17 residues. The CDR3 sequence is CASSLTVRTSGNNEQFF. In nucleotides, the CDR3 is TGTGCCAGCAGCTTAACAGTCAGGACTAGCGGTAACAATGAGCAGTTCTTC.

This clone appeared a few times. A read error may account for a junction end that differs from germline. The rearrangement uses TRBV7-7 and TRBJ2-1; maybe TRBD1 (7 bases). The CDR3 consists of 16 residues. Germline CDR1 is SSHAT and CDR2 is FNYEAQ (reference sequence). The CDR3 DNA is TGTGCTAGCAGCTTAGCGGACAGGCGCTCCTACAATGAGCAGTTCTTC. Amino acid sequence: CASSLADRRSYNEQFF.

The chain is built from TRBV7-9 and TRBJ2-1, with TRBD2 matching 7 bases. CDR3 length equals 15 residues. CDR1 is SEHNR and CDR2 is FQNEAQ in the germline V gene (reference sequence). V was pared by 5 bases and J by 0 bases, with 4 bases of the junction left unmatched. The CDR3 loop reads CASSRAGSSYNEQFF. In DNA form, the CDR3 reads TGTGCCAGCAGCCGAGCGGGGTCCTCCTACAATGAGCAGTTCTTC.

The rearrangement uses TRBV9 and TRBJ2-5; 10 nucleotides align to TRBD2. Germline CDR1 and CDR2: SGDLS and YYNGEE. The CDR3 is 17 residues long. Germline trimming cut 0 bases from V and 1 base from J; bases unmatched to any gene: 6. The CDR3 bases are TGTGCCAGCAGCGTAGCTGGGCTAGCGGGAGCCCAAGAGACCCAGTACTTC. It codes for CASSVAGLAGAQETQYF.

The V call is TRBV5-1, the J call TRBJ2-3; D unresolved. Germline CDR1 SGHRS, CDR2 YFSETQ. V dropped 4 bases and J dropped 4 bases, with 13 bases sitting between them. This CDR3 is built from 14 residues. CDR3 coding DNA: TGCGCCAGCAGCCCCGAGATTCGAGCAGATACGCAGTATTTT. As protein: CASSPEIRADTQYF.

The chain employs TRBV6-1 and TRBJ2-1; no reliable D call. Germline CDR1 reads MNHNS; CDR2 reads SASEGT. With 3 bases removed from V and 2 bases from J, the gap between germline ends came to 11 bases. The CDR3 runs to 15 residues. The CDR3 reads CASSDSTTTYNEQFF. The CDR3 nucleotides read TGTGCCAGCAGTGATTCTACTACAACCTACAATGAGCAGTTCTTC.

The rearrangement uses TRBV18 and TRBJ2-2; TRBD2 agrees at 7 bases. The CDR3 totals 15 residues. Germline trimming cut 5 bases from V and 5 bases from J; bases unmatched to any gene: 8. Germline values: CDR1 KGHSH, CDR2 LQKENI. CDR3 nucleotide sequence: TGTGCCAGCTCAGAACTAGCGAGGGGAACCGGGGAGCTGTTTTTT. Protein product: CASSELARGTGELFF.

This clone has just a few counts. CDR3 sequence (DNA): TGTGCCAGTAGTGCGAGTGGGACAGACTCCTACGAGCAGTACTTC. It codes for CASSASGTDSYEQYF. This rearrangement joins TRBV19 to TRBJ2-7; TRBD1 aligns across 7 bases. Trimming at V came to 5 bases and at J to 0 bases, leaving 7 bases not matched to a gene. The CDR3 has 15 amino acids. Germline V CDR1 and CDR2: LNHDA, SQIVND (reference sequence).

This clone was seen only a few times. The V call is TRBV10-2, the J call TRBJ2-7; tentative D call: TRBD2 (5 bases). V gave up 3 bases and J gave up 0 bases, with 9 bases separating them. CDR3 length equals 14 residues. Per germline, CDR1 WSHSY and CDR2 SAAADI. CDR3 nucleotides: TGCGCCAGCAGTGATCCGGGAAGCTCCTACGAGCAGTACTTC. As protein: CASSDPGSSYEQYF.

J is TRBJ1-2 and V is TRBV6-6, with 7 positions matching TRBD1. CDR3 length: 11 residues. The V gene's germline CDR1 is MNHNY and CDR2 SVGAGI (reference sequence). V trimming: 10 bases; J trimming: 3 bases; junction bases outside the gene matches: 2. CDR3 sequence: CAMQGDYGYTF. The CDR3 DNA reads as TGTGCCATGCAGGGGGACTATGGCTACACCTTC.

This rearrangement joins TRBV7-9 to TRBJ2-2, with 11 bases matching TRBD1. Trimming took 5 bases from V and 7 from J; bases not matched to a gene: 9. Germline lookup yields CDR1 SEHNR and CDR2 FQNEAQ (reference sequence). There are 16 residues in the CDR3. In nucleotides, the CDR3 is TGTGCCAGCAGCCGCCCTAGGACAGGGGGCCACGGGGAGCTGTTTTTT. This gives the protein CASSRPRTGGHGELFF.

The genes are TRBV5-1 and TRBJ2-1; 7 bases align to TRBD2. Looked up from germline, CDR1 is SGHRS and CDR2 is YFSETQ. This CDR3 has 17 residues. The ends lost 4 bases at V and 9 bases at J; junction bases unmatched: 19. DNA for the CDR3: TGCGCCAGCAGCGGGTGGGCTGGCGGGAGCGTAGGTGTTGAGCAGTTCTTC. Encoded protein: CASSGWAGGSVGVEQFF.

The table lists this clone with a few counts. The chain couples TRBV7-2 to TRBJ2-1; 7 nucleotides match TRBD2. The CDR3 runs to 15 residues. The ends lost 6 bases at V and 2 bases at J; junction bases unmatched: 7. Germline loops: CDR1 SGHTA, CDR2 FQGNSA. In nucleotides, the CDR3 is TGTGCCAGCAGTGCCATGACTAGCCCCTACAATGAGCAGTTCTTC. Amino acids: CASSAMTSPYNEQFF.

A word on this clone: Germline is not matched at one junction end, which may reflect a read error. The V gene is TRBV7-9, the J gene TRBJ2-7; 10 bases match TRBD2. Looked up from germline, CDR1 is SEHNR and CDR2 is FQNEAQ (reference sequence). The CDR3 consists of 16 residues. The CDR3 DNA sequence: TGTTCCAGCAGGCCTAACGGGACTAGCGTCCCCTACGAGCAGTACTTC. It is translated as CSSRPNGTSVPYEQYF. Full variable domain (rest looked up from reference TRBV7-9 and TRBJ2-7): DTGVSQNPRHKITKRGQNVTFRCDPISEHNRLYWYRQTLGQGPEFLTYFQNEAQLEKSRLLSDRFSAERPKGSFSTLEIQRTEQGDSAMYLCSSRPNGTSVPYEQYFGPGTRLTVT.